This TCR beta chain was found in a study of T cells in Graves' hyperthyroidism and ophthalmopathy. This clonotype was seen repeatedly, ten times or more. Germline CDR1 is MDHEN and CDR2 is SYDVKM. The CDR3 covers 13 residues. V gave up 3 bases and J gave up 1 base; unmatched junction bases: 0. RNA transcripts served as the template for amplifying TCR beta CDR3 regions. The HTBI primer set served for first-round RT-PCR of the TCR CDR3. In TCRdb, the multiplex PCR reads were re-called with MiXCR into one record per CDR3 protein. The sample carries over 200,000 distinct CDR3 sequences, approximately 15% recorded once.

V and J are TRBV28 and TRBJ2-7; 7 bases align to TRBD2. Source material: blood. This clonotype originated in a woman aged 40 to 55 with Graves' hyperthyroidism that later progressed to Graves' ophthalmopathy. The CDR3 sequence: CASSLGGSYEQYF. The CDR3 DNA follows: TGTGCCAGCAGTTTGGGGGGGTCCTACGAGCAGTACTTC.